The rows below give T cell receptor beta chains drawn from one sample of a study of cytomegalovirus exposure and HLA in healthy donors. Assay: immunoSEQ multiplex PCR; the TCRdb copy retains only in-frame clones and omits some. Found here are around 97,000 clones, approximately 79% of them singletons; the top ten hold less than 5%. The sample consisted of PBMCs. These receptors were obtained from a man in his forties or fifties in good health and CMV-seropositive. The CDR3 runs from the conserved cysteine through the conserved F or W. The D gene is left open where the match is weak. The size field is filled for only some rows; it gives once, few, many or a size class.

>TRBJ2-7|.|TRBV9|15|TRBD1
CASSKGARLTYEQYF
TGTGCCAGCAGCAAGGGGGCTAGGCTAACCTACGAGCAGTACTTC
>TRBJ2-2|.|TRBV11-2|16|.
CASSPGTLSNTGELFF
TGTGCCAGCAGCCCAGGGACACTTTCGAACACCGGGGAGCTGTTTTTT
>TRBJ2-7|.|TRBV29-1|17|TRBD2
CSVTRNRAGFSGYEQYF
TGCAGCGTCACTCGTAATCGAGCGGGATTTAGTGGGTACGAGCAGTACTTC
>TRBJ2-7|few|TRBV7-3|16|TRBD1
CASSLGSAGGVDEQYF
TGTGCCAGCAGCTTAGGATCCGCAGGGGGCGTCGACGAGCAGTACTTC
>TRBJ2-1|.|TRBV18|15|TRBD2
CASSPWTSGNNEQFF
TGTGCCAGCTCACCCTGGACTAGCGGCAACAATGAGCAGTTCTTC
>TRBJ2-7|once|TRBV6-1|15|.
CASSARTKESYEQYF
TGTGCCAGCAGTGCCCGGACAAAAGAGTCCTACGAGCAGTACTTC
>TRBJ2-7|.|TRBV11-2|19|TRBD2
CASSLDHASGSRSSYEQYF
TGTGCCAGCAGCTTAGATCATGCTAGCGGATCCAGGAGCTCCTACGAGCAGTACTTC
>TRBJ1-1|few|TRBV9|13|.
CASSVSGGTEAFF
TGTGCCAGCAGTGTATCGGGGGGCACTGAAGCTTTCTTT
>TRBJ1-2|.|TRBV5-6|13|TRBD1
CASRPTGAGGYTF
TGTGCCAGCAGACCGACAGGGGCGGGTGGCTACACCTTC
>TRBJ1-5|.|TRBV7-7|13|.
CASSPRANQPQHF
TGTGCCAGCAGCCCCAGGGCGAATCAGCCCCAGCATTTT
>TRBJ2-5|.|TRBV5-1|23|TRBD2
CASSPSQSGARTSGSPYQETQYF
TGCGCCAGCAGCCCCTCACAGTCGGGGGCGCGTACTAGCGGGAGCCCGTACCAAGAGACCCAGTACTTC
>TRBJ2-7|.|TRBV5-1|14|TRBD2
CASSLTSGRAEQYF
TGCGCCAGCAGCCTGACTAGCGGGAGGGCCGAGCAGTACTTC
>TRBJ1-5|.|TRBV30|15|TRBD1
CAWSLSGTGSQPQHF
TGTGCCTGGAGTCTCAGTGGGACAGGGAGTCAGCCCCAGCATTTT
>TRBJ2-6|.|TRBV4-3|19|.
CASSQETAGHFSGANVLTF
TGCGCCAGCAGCCAAGAGACGGCAGGCCATTTTTCTGGGGCCAACGTCCTGACTTTC
>TRBJ1-4|.|TRBV28|15|.
CASSPGGGWGEKLFF
TGTGCCAGCAGTCCGGGGGGGGGCTGGGGTGAAAAACTGTTTTTT
>TRBJ2-1|.|TRBV28|16|TRBD2
CASASETSGVYNEQFF
TGTGCCAGCGCTTCCGAGACTAGCGGGGTGTACAATGAGCAGTTCTTC
>TRBJ1-5|.|TRBV28|15|TRBD1
CASSSDRGGNQPQHF
TGTGCCAGCAGTTCAGACAGGGGAGGCAATCAGCCCCAGCATTTT
>TRBJ2-7|few|TRBV6-6|14|TRBD1
CASRTGGGSYEQYF
TGTGCCAGCAGGACAGGGGGGGGTTCCTACGAGCAGTACTTC
>TRBJ1-2|.|TRBV19|13|TRBD1
CASAGTGTYGYTF
TGTGCCAGCGCCGGGACAGGGACCTATGGCTACACCTTC
>TRBJ1-1|.|TRBV19|17|TRBD1
CASSIIGTGAMNTEAFF
TGTGCCAGTAGTATTATCGGGACAGGAGCCATGAACACTGAAGCTTTCTTT
>TRBJ2-7|.|TRBV4-3|14|TRBD2
CASSQDGTAGEQYF
TGCGCCAGCAGCCAAGATGGAACAGCGGGAGAGCAGTACTTC
>TRBJ2-1|.|TRBV19|13|TRBD1
CATTRQGKNEQFF
TGTGCCACCACCCGACAGGGTAAAAATGAGCAGTTCTTC
>TRBJ2-1|.|TRBV29-1|13|.
CSVPGQIANEQFF
TGCAGCGTCCCTGGACAGATCGCGAATGAGCAGTTCTTC
>TRBJ1-5|.|TRBV7-9|14|.
CASSRTEEVNPQHF
TGTGCCAGCAGCCGTACGGAGGAGGTCAATCCCCAGCATTTT
>TRBJ2-5|.|TRBV2|14|.
CASSVRQSGETQYF
TGTGCCAGCAGTGTTAGGCAGTCCGGGGAGACCCAGTACTTC
>TRBJ2-2|.|TRBV11-3|14|.
CASSPRGNTGELFF
TGTGCCAGCAGCCCCCGGGGGAACACCGGGGAGCTGTTTTTT
>TRBJ2-3|.|TRBV6-5|16|.
CASSYGGAVPPDTQYF
TGTGCCAGCAGTTACGGGGGGGCCGTGCCCCCAGATACGCAGTATTTT
>TRBJ2-1|.|TRBV27|12|.
CASSQNWNEQFF
TGTGCCAGCAGTCAAAACTGGAATGAGCAGTTCTTC
>TRBJ2-7|.|TRBV6-1|14|.
CASSPTDSRYEQYF
TGTGCCAGCAGTCCAACCGACAGCCGCTACGAGCAGTACTTC
>TRBJ1-3|.|TRBV7-6|13|TRBD1
CASSPGQGGTIYF
TGTGCCAGCAGCCCCGGACAGGGCGGCACCATATATTTT
>TRBJ2-5|.|TRBV28|12|.
CASSLSPGTQYF
TGTGCCAGCAGTTTATCCCCCGGGACCCAGTACTTC
>TRBJ2-7|few|TRBV7-2|15|TRBD2
CASSDKGLAYYEQYF
TGTGCCAGCAGCGACAAGGGACTAGCCTACTACGAGCAGTACTTC
>TRBJ2-7|few|TRBV7-6|13|TRBD2
CASSQGLAGEQYF
TGTGCCAGCAGCCAGGGACTAGCGGGAGAGCAGTACTTC
>TRBJ2-7|once|TRBV11-2|15|TRBD2
CASSWTSGIIYEQYF
TGTGCCAGCAGCTGGACTAGCGGGATAATCTACGAGCAGTACTTC
>TRBJ2-1|few|TRBV30|15|.
CAWSATAKSYNEQFF
TGTGCCTGGAGCGCGACAGCGAAATCCTACAATGAGCAGTTCTTC
>TRBJ2-7|.|TRBV2|15|.
CASSEQPQSSYEQYF
TGTGCCAGCAGTGAACAGCCACAGAGCTCCTACGAGCAGTACTTC
>TRBJ2-2|few|TRBV12-1|17|.
CASSWGGTHGNTGELFF
TGTGCCAGCAGCTGGGGCGGGACTCACGGGAACACCGGGGAGCTGTTTTTT
>TRBJ2-7|.|TRBV7-6|15|.
CASSVQGGVNYEQYF
TGTGCCAGCAGCGTACAAGGGGGAGTGAATTACGAGCAGTACTTC
>TRBJ2-2|once|TRBV11-2|17|.
CASSLNPWGLSTGELFF
TGTGCCAGCAGCTTAAACCCATGGGGCCTGTCCACCGGGGAGCTGTTTTTT
>TRBJ2-1|few|TRBV6-4|13|.
CASSDGENNEQFF
TGTGCCAGCAGTGACGGTGAGAACAATGAGCAGTTCTTC